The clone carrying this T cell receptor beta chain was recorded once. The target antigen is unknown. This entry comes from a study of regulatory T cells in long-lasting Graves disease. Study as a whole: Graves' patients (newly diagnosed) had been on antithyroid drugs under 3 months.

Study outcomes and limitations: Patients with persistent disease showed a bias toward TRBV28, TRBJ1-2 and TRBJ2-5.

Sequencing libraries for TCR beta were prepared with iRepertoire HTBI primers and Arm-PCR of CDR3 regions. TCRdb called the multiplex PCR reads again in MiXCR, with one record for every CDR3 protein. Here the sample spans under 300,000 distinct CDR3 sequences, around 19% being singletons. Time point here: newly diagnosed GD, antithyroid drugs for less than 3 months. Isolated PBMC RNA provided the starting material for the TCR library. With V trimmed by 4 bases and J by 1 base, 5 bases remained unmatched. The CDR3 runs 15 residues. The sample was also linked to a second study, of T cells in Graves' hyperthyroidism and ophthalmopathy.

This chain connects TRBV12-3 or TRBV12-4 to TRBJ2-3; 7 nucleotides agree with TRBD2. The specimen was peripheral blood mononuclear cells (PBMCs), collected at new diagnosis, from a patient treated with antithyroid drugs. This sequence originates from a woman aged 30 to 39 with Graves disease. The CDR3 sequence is CASSWGTIRTDTQYF. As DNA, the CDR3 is TGTGCCAGCAGTTGGGGGACTATCCGCACAGATACGCAGTATTTT.